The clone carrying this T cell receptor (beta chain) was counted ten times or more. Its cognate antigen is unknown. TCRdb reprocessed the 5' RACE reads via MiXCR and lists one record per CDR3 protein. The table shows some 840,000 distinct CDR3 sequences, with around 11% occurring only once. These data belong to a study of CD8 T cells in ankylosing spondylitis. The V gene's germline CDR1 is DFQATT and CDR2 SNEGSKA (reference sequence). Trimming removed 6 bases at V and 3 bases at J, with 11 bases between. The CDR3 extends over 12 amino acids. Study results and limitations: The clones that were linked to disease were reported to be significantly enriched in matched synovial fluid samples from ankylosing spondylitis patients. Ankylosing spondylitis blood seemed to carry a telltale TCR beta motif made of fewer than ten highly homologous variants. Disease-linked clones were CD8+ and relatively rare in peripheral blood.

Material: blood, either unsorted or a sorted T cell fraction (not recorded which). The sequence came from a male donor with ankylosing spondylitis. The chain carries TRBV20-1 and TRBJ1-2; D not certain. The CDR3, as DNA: TGCAGTGCCCGAAACCAAGACTATGGCTACACCTTC. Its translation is CSARNQDYGYTF.